Described below is a single T cell receptor beta chain sequence and its context. Antigen: not known. The sample comes from a study of T cell responses to AZD1222 COVID-19 vaccine. Across the whole study: Second-dose recipients at about 4 or about 12 weeks were treated as one pooled group.

General study results and limits: Among those given AZD1222, only five to seven were seropositive at baseline.

The method was immunoSEQ multiplex PCR; TCRdb's version includes in-frame clones alone and lacks a portion of them. The data show around 60,000 clones, around nine tenths seen once. CDR3 length: 16 residues. Germline values: CDR1 LGHDT, CDR2 YNNKEL (reference sequence). V shed 4 bases and J shed 0 bases, with 15 bases lying between them. This chain joins TRBV3-1 (or the pseudogene TRBV3-2) and TRBJ1-2, with TRBD1 as a possible D gene (5 bases). The origin of this receptor is an adult in good health. This material consisted of peripheral blood, taken on day 0 of AZD1222 vaccination. CDR3 nucleotides: TGTGCCAGCAGCCTTGGGGCAGGGAGAGCTAACTATGGCTACACCTTC. Translated, it gives CASSLGAGRANYGYTF.